This T cell receptor beta chain was obtained from a study of blood T cells in healthy people across ages. Combining a sample-barcoded 5' primer with a J-beta primer mix, a second PCR ran for 7 to 11 cycles. From the 5' RACE reads, TCRdb called clonotypes with MiXCR, one entry per CDR3 protein. The sample holds under 2 million distinct CDR3 sequences, about 35% seen once. Whole-study results and caveats: Observed TCR beta diversity per million T cells went down as age went up. This fall followed a roughly linear course with age. There was no known CMV status for donors, so expanded clonotype changes were possibly confounded.

Collection of approximately 9.3 milliliters of peripheral blood was performed for each donor. This clonotype occurred many times. Its antigen is not known. The material sequenced was blood. This clonotype originated in a woman aged 25 to 39 in good health.

CDR3 amino acids: CASSQDASVNEKLFF. CDR3 DNA sequence: TGTGCCAGCAGCCAGGATGCGTCGGTTAATGAAAAACTGTTTTTT. The chain is built from TRBV7-9 and TRBJ1-4; no clear D. CDR1 is SEHNR, CDR2 FQNEAQ, per germline (reference sequence). The CDR3 has 15 residues. Deletions cut 5 bases from V and 4 bases from J, with 14 bases between.